Detailed here is one T cell receptor (beta chain). Its antigen is still unknown. The record originates from a study of shared clonotypes between healthy human individuals. Broader study findings: Represented diversity (both genetic and exposure-history) was limited by the small number of donors. Clonotype sharing across a few donors was observed for roughly 5% of naive CD4 clonotypes.

This CDR3 is built from 13 residues. The germline V gene encodes CDR1 MDHEN and CDR2 SYDVKM. The ends were cut back, 7 bases at V and 4 bases at J, with 14 bases in the middle. Method: immunoSEQ multiplex PCR; TCRdb's copy keeps in-frame clones and lacks some. The table includes some 1,400,000 clones, around 97% detected once. This chain links TRBV28 with TRBJ2-7; D tentatively reads TRBD1 or TRBD2 (5 bases each). Sequenced material: naive CD4+ T cells sorted from blood. The subset was: CD45RA+ positively selected. The TCR originated in a man aged 30 to 45 in good health. The CDR3 region has the DNA TGTGCCAGCACCCTCTGGGGGAAGTACGAGCAGTACTTC. Translating gives CASTLWGKYEQYF.